The subject of this entry is one TCR beta chain. Profiled with immunoSEQ multiplex PCR; TCRdb holds only in-frame clones, not every one. The sample includes 140,000 to 150,000 clones, around 83% of them seen just once. This specimen belongs to a study of blood T cell repertoires in COVID-19. V was cut by 1 base and J by 0 bases, with 13 bases left in between. Germline CDR1 and CDR2: SGHVS and FQNEAQ. This CDR3 comprises 17 residues. The chain links TRBV7-8 to TRBJ1-3; tentative D call: TRBD1 (5 bases). The origin of this receptor is a woman between 45 and 65 years old who had been exposed to COVID-19. Sample: PBMCs or T cells enriched from blood (not recorded which). Here the CDR3 DNA reads TGTGCCAGCAGCTTAGTGGGACTCCTGAGCTCTGGAAACACCATATATTTT. Protein sequence: CASSLVGLLSSGNTIYF.